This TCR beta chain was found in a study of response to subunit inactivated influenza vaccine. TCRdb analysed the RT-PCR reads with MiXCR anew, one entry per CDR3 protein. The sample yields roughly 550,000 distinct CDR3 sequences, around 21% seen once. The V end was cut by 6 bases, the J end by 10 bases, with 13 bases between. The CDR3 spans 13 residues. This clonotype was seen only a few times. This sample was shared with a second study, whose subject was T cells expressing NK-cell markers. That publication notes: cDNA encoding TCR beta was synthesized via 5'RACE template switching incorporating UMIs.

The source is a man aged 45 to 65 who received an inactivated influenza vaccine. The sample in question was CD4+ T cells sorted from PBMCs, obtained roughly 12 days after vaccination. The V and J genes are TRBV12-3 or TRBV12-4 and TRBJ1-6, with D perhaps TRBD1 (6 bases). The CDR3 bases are TGTGCCAGCAGACGAGGACAGTCCTCACCCCTCCACTTT. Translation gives CASRRGQSSPLHF.